This TCR beta chain was observed in a study of blood T cell repertoires in COVID-19. V lost 6 bases, J lost 5 bases, and 5 bases stayed unmatched. This CDR3 comprises 13 residues. Germline-derived CDR1 and CDR2 are MNHEY and SVGAGI. Libraries were prepared by immunoSEQ multiplex PCR; TCRdb keeps only in-frame clonotypes and omits some of them. The sample carries roughly 130,000 clones, 80% to 90% recorded once. This clonotype was sampled from a man aged 35-49 years with acute or convalescent COVID-19. Sample: peripheral blood. The chain links TRBV6-5 to TRBJ1-2, with 8 bases matching TRBD1. The CDR3 DNA is TGTGCCAGCAGCAGGACAGGGCTTTATGGCTACACCTTC. Translated: CASSRTGLYGYTF.